The sequence of this T cell receptor (beta chain) was determined in a study of shared clonotypes between healthy human individuals. Here immunoSEQ multiplex PCR was the method, and the copy in TCRdb shows in-frame clones only, minus some. The data hold a few hundred thousand clones, with over 60% observed a single time. All donors qualified as healthy HIV-negative adults and had experienced no recent acute infections or vaccinations. Sequenced material: PBMCs. This TCR derives from a woman in her forties in good health. Some clones in this sample may be carry-over from other donors' samples.

The DNA for the CDR3 is TGTGCCAGCAGCCGAAAACGGGGGGATGAGCAGTTCTTC. It specifies CASSRKRGDEQFF. V usage is TRBV27 and J usage is TRBJ2-1; 7 bases match TRBD2. CDR1 is MNHEY and CDR2 is SMNVEV in the germline V gene (reference sequence). The CDR3 extends over 13 amino acids. V shed 6 bases, J shed 8 bases, and the junction held 7 bases outside the gene matches.